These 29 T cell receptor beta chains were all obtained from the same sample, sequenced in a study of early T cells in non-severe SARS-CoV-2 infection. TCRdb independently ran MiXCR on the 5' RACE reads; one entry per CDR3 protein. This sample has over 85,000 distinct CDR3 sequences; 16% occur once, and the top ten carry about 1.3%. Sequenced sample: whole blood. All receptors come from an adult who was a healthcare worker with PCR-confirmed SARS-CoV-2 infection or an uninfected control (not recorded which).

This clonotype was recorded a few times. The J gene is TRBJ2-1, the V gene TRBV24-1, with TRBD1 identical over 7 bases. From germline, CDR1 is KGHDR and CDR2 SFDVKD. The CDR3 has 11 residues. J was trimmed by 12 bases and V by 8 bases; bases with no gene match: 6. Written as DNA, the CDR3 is TGTGCCACCACCAGGGGGAATAGGCAGTTCTTC. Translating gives CATTRGNRQFF.

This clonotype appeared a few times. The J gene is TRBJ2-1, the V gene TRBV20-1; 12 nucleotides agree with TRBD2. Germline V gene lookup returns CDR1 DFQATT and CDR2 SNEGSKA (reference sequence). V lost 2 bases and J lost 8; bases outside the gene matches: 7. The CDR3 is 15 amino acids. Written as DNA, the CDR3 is TGCAGTGCTAGATCCGCTAGCGGGAGGGAGGATGAGCAGTTCTTC. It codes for CSARSASGREDEQFF.

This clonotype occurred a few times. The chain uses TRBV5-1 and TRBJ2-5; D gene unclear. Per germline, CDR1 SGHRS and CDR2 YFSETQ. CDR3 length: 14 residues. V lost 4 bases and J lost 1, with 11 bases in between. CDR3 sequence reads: CASSPDSPQETQYF. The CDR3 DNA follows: TGCGCCAGCAGCCCCGACTCACCCCAAGAGACCCAGTACTTC.

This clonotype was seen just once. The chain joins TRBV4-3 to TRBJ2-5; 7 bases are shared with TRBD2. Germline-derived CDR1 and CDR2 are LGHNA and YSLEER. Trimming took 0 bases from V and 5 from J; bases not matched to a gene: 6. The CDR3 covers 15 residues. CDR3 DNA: TGCGCCAGCAGCCAAGACGGGGGGATGGAGGAGACCCAGTACTTC. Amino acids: CASSQDGGMEETQYF.

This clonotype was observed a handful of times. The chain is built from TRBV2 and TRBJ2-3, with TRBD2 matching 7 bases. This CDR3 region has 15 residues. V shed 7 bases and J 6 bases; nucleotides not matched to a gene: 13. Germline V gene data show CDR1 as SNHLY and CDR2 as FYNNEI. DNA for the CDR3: TGTGCCAGCAAGGGGACTAATTTAGATACGGATACGCAGTATTTT. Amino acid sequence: CASKGTNLDTDTQYF.

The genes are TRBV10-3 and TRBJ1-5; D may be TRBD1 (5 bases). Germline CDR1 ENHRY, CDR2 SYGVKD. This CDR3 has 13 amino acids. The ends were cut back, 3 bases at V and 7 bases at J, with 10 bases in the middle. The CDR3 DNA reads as TGTGCCATCAGTGACTCAGGGAACCAGCCCCAGCATTTT. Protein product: CAISDSGNQPQHF.

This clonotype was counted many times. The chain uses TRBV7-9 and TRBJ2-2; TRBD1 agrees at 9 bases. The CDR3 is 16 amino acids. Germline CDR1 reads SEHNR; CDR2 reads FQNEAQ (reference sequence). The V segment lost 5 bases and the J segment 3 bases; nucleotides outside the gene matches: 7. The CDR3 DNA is TGTGCCAGCAGCACCACAGGGGGCGGGGACACCGGGGAGCTGTTTTTT. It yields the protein CASSTTGGGDTGELFF.

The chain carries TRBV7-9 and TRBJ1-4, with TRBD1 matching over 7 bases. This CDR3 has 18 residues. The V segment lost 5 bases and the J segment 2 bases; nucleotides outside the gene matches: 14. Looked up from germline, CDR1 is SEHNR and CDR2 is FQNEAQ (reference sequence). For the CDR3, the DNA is TGTGCCAGCAGCCCCCTGGGACAGTCCCTCTCGACTAATGAAAAACTGTTTTTT. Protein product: CASSPLGQSLSTNEKLFF.

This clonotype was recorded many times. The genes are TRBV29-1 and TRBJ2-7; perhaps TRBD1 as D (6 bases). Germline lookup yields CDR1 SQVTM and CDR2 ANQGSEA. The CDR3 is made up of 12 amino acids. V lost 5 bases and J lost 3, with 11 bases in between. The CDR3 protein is CSVSEQGYEQYF. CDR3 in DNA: TGCAGCGTTTCAGAACAGGGCTACGAGCAGTACTTC.

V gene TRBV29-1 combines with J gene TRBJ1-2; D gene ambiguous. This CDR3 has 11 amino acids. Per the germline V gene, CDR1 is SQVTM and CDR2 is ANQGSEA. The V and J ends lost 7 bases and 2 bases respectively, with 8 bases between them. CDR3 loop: CSDTRNYGYTF. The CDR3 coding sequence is TGCAGCGATACCCGCAACTATGGCTACACCTTC.

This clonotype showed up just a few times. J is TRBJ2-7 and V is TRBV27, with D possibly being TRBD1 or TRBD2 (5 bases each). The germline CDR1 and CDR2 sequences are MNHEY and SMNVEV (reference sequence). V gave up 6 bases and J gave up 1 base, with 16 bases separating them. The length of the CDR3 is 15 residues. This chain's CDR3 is CASSRSGTDSYEQYF. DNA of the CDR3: TGTGCCAGCAGCCGGTCCGGGACGGATTCCTACGAGCAGTACTTC.

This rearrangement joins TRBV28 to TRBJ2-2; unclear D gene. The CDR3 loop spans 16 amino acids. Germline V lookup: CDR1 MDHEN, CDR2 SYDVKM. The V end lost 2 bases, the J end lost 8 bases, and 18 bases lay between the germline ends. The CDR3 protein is CASSLPSTWKIGELFF. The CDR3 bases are TGTGCCAGCAGTTTACCGTCGACCTGGAAAATAGGGGAGCTGTTTTTT.

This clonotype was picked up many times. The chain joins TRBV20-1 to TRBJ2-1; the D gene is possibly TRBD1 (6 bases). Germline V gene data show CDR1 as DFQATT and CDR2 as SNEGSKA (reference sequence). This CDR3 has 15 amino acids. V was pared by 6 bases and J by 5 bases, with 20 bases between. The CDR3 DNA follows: TGCAGTGCGACAGGTCACCTTTGGGCAGACAATGAGCAGTTCTTC. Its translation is CSATGHLWADNEQFF.

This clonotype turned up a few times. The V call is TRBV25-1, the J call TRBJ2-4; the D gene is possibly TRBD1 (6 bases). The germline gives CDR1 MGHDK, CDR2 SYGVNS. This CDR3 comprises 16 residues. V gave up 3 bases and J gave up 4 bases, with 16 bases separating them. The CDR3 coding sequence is TGTGCCAGCAGTGATATGGACAGTTCAGGAAAAAACATTCAGTACTTC. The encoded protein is CASSDMDSSGKNIQYF.

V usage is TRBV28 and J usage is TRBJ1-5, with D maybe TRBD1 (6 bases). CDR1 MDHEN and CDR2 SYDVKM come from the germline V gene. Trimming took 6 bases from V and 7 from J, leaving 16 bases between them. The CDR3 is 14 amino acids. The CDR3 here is CASSTGSSGQPQHF. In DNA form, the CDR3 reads TGTGCCAGCAGCACAGGGTCCTCAGGGCAGCCCCAGCATTTT.

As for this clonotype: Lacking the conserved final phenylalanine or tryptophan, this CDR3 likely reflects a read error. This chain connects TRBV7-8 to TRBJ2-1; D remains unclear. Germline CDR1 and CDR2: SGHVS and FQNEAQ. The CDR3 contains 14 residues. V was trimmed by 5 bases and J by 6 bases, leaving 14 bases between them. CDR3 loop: CASSPASIANEQFL. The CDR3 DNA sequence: TGTGCCAGCAGCCCCGCGTCTATTGCCAATGAGCAGTTCCTC.

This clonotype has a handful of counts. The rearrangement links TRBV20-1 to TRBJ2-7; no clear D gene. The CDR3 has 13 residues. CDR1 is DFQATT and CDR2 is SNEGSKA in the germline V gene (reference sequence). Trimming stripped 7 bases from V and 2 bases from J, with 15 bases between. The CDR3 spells CSVIPGFTYEQYF. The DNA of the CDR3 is TGCAGTGTCATCCCCGGTTTTACCTACGAGCAGTACTTC.

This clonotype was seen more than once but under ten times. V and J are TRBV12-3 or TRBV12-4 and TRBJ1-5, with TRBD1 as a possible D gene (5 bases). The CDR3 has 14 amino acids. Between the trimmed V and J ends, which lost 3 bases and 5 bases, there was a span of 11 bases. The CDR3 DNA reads TGTGCCAGCAGTTTGGCCAGGGTGGATCAGCCCCAGCATTTT. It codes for CASSLARVDQPQHF.

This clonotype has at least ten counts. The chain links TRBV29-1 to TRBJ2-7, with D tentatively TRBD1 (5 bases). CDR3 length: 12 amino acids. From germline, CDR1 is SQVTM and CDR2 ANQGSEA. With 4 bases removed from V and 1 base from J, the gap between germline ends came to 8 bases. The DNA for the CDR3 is TGCAGCGTTGGGGCAGGGTCCTACGAGCAGTACTTC. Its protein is CSVGAGSYEQYF.

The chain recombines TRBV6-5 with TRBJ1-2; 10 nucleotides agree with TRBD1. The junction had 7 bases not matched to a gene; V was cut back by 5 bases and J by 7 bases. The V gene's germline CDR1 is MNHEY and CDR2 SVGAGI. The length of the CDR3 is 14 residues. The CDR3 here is CASSTATGGSGYTF. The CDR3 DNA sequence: TGTGCCAGCAGTACAGCGACAGGGGGCAGTGGCTACACCTTC.

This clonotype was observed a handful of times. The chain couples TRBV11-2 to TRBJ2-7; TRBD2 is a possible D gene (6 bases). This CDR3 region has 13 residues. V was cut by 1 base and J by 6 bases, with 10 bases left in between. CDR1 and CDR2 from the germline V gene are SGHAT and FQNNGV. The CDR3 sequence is CASSLAGEGEQYF. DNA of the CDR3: TGTGCCAGCAGCTTAGCGGGAGAGGGCGAGCAGTACTTC.

This CDR3 reads CASILRREEPQYF. DNA for the CDR3: TGTGCCAGCATACTTAGGCGGGAGGAGCCCCAGTACTTC. The chain is built from TRBV2 and TRBJ2-5; 8 bases line up with TRBD2. Looked up from germline, CDR1 is SNHLY and CDR2 is FYNNEI. This CDR3 is built from 13 residues. The ends lost 7 bases at V and 9 bases at J; junction bases unmatched: 10.

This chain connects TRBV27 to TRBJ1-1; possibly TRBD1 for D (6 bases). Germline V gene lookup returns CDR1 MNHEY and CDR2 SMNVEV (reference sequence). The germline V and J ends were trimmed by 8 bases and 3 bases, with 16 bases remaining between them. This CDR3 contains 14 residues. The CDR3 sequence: CASLRRGLDTEAFF. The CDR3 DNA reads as TGTGCCAGCCTGCGTAGGGGGTTGGACACTGAAGCTTTCTTT.

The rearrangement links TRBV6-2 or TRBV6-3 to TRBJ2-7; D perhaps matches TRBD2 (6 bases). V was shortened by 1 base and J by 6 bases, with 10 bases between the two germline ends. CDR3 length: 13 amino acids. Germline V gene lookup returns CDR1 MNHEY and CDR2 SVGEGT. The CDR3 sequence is CASSYLAGSEQYF. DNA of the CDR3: TGTGCCAGCAGTTACTTGGCGGGGTCCGAGCAGTACTTC.

The CDR3 sequence is CASSMRYNEQFF. DNA for the CDR3: TGTGCCAGTAGTATGCGGTACAATGAGCAGTTCTTC. The chain carries TRBV19 and TRBJ2-1; unclear D gene. V was shortened by 3 bases and J by 4 bases, with 4 bases between the two germline ends. The length of the CDR3 is 12 residues. Germline assignment: CDR1 LNHDA and CDR2 SQIVND (reference sequence).

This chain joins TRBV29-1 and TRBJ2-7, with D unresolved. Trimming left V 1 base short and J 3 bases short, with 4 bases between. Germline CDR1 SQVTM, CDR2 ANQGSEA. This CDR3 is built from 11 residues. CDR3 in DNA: TGCAGCGTTGAAGTCGGCTACGAGCAGTACTTC. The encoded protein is CSVEVGYEQYF.

The CDR3, as DNA: TGTGCCAGCAGCAAAGGGACACCCGCTCAAGAGACCCAGTACTTC. Translated, it gives CASSKGTPAQETQYF. The genes are TRBV7-9 and TRBJ2-5; D is perhaps TRBD1 (6 bases). Trimming removed 5 bases at V and 2 bases at J, with 15 bases between. Germline CDR1 is SEHNR and CDR2 is FQNEAQ (reference sequence). CDR3 length equals 15 residues.

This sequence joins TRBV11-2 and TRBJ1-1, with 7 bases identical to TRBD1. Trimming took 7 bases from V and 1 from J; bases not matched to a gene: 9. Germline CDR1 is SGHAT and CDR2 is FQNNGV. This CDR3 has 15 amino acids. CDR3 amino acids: CASIRTGLENTEAFF. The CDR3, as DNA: TGTGCCAGCATCCGGACAGGTCTTGAGAACACTGAAGCTTTCTTT.

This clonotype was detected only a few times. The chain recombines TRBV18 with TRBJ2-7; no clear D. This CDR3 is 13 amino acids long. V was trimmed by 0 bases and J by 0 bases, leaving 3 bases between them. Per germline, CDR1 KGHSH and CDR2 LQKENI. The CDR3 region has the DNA TGTGCCAGCTCACCACCCCTCTCCTACGAGCAGTACTTC. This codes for CASSPPLSYEQYF.